Listed here are 10 T cell receptor beta chains from one sample, sequenced in a study of vaccination effects on CD4 cells after COVID-19. The antigens these receptors bind are not known. Here immunoSEQ multiplex PCR was the method, and the copy in TCRdb shows in-frame clones only, minus some. The sample comprises tens of thousands of clones, roughly 80% of which are singletons, and roughly 2.2% rests with the top ten. ViraFEST assay sequencing came after antigen-specific CD4+ T cells were expanded with viral peptide pools. Culturing for 10 to 11 days preceded CD4+ T cell isolation. The sample was CD4+ T cells from PBMCs cultured with HCoV-229E spike peptides, taken before COVID-19 vaccination. The receptors originated from a human donor who received a COVID-19 vaccine.

The chain couples TRBV5-1 to TRBJ2-1, with D tentatively TRBD2 (6 bases). The germline gives CDR1 SGHRS, CDR2 YFSETQ. Trimming left V 2 bases short and J 0 bases short, with 15 bases between. The CDR3 runs 17 residues. The CDR3 DNA follows: TGCGCCAGCAGCTTAAGTGGGGGGACCATCTCCTACAATGAGCAGTTCTTC. Residues: CASSLSGGTISYNEQFF. The variable domain in full, with the rest retrieved from reference TRBV5-1 and TRBJ2-1, is KAGVTQTPRYLIKTRGQQVTLSCSPISGHRSVSWYQQTPGQGLQFLFEYFSETQRNKGNFPGRFSGRQFSNSRSEMNVSTLELGDSALYLCASSLSGGTISYNEQFFGPGTRLTVL.

This chain connects TRBV2 to TRBJ1-3; D is unclear. The CDR3 is 14 residues long. Deletions cut 5 bases from V and 2 bases from J, with 10 bases between. Germline-derived CDR1 and CDR2 are SNHLY and FYNNEI. The CDR3 sequence is CASSKGEAGNTIYF. DNA of the CDR3: TGTGCCAGCAGTAAAGGAGAAGCTGGAAACACCATATATTTT.

The CDR3 sequence: CASSEGLLAGGRETQYF. In nucleotides, the CDR3 is TGTGCCAGCAGCGAGGGGTTACTAGCGGGGGGGCGGGAGACCCAGTACTTC. The rearrangement uses TRBV9 and TRBJ2-5; TRBD2 matches at 13 bases. With V trimmed by 3 bases and J by 5 bases, 10 bases remained unmatched. This CDR3 is 17 amino acids long. Germline lookup yields CDR1 SGDLS and CDR2 YYNGEE.

This chain joins TRBV15 and TRBJ1-4; D may be TRBD1 (5 bases). The V and J ends lost 3 bases and 0 bases respectively, with 11 bases between them. This CDR3 is 16 amino acids long. CDR1 LNHNV and CDR2 YYDKDF come from the germline V gene (reference sequence). In DNA form, the CDR3 reads TGTGCCACCAGCAGGGGGACTCCTGCAACTAATGAAAAACTGTTTTTT. It translates to CATSRGTPATNEKLFF.

CDR3: CASSRALYEQYV. The DNA of the CDR3 is TGTGCCAGCAGCAGGGCTCTCTACGAGCAGTACGTC. The rearrangement uses TRBV2 and TRBJ2-7; D possibly corresponds to TRBD1 (5 bases). The V and J ends lost 6 bases and 3 bases respectively, with 9 bases between them. CDR1 SNHLY and CDR2 FYNNEI come from the germline V gene. The CDR3 has 12 amino acids.

The gene calls are TRBV9 and TRBJ1-1; D may be TRBD1 (5 bases). From germline, CDR1 is SGDLS and CDR2 YYNGEE. The CDR3 is made up of 16 amino acids. Trimming pared 4 bases from V and 1 base from J, leaving 17 bases between. The CDR3 DNA is TGTGCCAGCAGCCCCCCCAGGGCAATACAGAACACTGAAGCTTTCTTT. As protein: CASSPPRAIQNTEAFF.

CDR3 residues: CASSPGQIGEKLFF. The DNA of the CDR3 is TGTGCCAGCAGCCCCGGACAGATCGGGGAAAAACTGTTTTTT. The V call is TRBV7-9, the J call TRBJ1-4, with D possibly TRBD1 on 6 matching bases. Germline V gene data show CDR1 as SEHNR and CDR2 as FQNEAQ (reference sequence). V lost 5 bases to trimming and J lost 8 bases, with 15 bases between them. This CDR3 contains 14 residues.

The V call is TRBV4-3, the J call TRBJ1-2; TRBD1 might be the D (5 bases). CDR1 LGHNA and CDR2 YSLEER come from the germline V gene. The CDR3 sequence is 17 residues long. The V end lost 1 base, the J end lost 4 bases, and 19 bases lay between the germline ends. CDR3 amino acids: CASSQAVSREGTYGYTF. CDR3 nucleotide sequence: TGCGCCAGCAGCCAAGCGGTTTCAAGGGAAGGGACCTATGGCTACACCTTC.

The V and J genes are TRBV6-1 and TRBJ2-7; 7 bases align to TRBD1. Germline V gene lookup returns CDR1 MNHNS and CDR2 SASEGT. This CDR3 is built from 15 residues. V dropped 3 bases and J dropped 0; count of bases not matched to a gene: 5. CDR3 region: CASSDRQGVSYEQYV. CDR3 in DNA: TGTGCCAGCAGTGACAGGCAGGGGGTCTCCTACGAGCAGTACGTC.

The V and J genes are TRBV7-9 and TRBJ1-3; D unclear. Germline V CDR1 and CDR2: SEHNR, FQNEAQ (reference sequence). CDR3 length equals 13 residues. V lost 4 bases, J lost 8 bases, and 12 bases lay in between. CDR3 region: CASSSTAVDTIYF. The CDR3 DNA is TGTGCCAGCAGCTCGACCGCCGTGGACACCATATATTTT.